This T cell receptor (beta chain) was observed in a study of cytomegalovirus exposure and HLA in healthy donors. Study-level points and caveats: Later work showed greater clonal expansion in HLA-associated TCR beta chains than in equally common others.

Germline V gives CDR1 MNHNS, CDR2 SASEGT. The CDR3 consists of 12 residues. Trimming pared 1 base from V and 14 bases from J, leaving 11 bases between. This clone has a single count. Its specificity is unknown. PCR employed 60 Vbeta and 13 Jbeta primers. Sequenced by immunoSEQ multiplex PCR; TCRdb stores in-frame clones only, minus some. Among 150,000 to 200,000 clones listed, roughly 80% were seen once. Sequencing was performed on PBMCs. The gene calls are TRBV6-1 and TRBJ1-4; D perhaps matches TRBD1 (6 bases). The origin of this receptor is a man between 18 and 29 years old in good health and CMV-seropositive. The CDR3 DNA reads TGTGCCAGCAGTGAAGTCAGGGGTAATCTGTTTTTT. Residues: CASSEVRGNLFF.